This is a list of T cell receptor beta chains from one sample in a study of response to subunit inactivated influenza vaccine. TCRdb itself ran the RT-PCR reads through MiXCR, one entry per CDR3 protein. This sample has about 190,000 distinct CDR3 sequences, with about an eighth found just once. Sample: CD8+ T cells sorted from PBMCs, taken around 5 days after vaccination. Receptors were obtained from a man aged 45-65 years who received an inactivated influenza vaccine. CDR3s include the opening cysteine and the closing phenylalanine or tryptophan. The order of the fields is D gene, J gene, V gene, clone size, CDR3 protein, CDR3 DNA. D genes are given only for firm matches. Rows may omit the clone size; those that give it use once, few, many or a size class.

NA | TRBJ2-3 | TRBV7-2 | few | CASSLSEYTDTQYF | TGTGCCAGCAGCTTGTCTGAGTACACAGATACGCAGTATTTT
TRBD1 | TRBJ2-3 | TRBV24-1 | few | CATSSDPQGDTDTQYF | TGTGCCACCAGTTCCGATCCACAGGGGGACACAGATACGCAGTATTTT
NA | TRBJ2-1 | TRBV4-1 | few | CASSQEWDGVYNEQFF | TGCGCCAGCAGCCAAGAATGGGACGGAGTATACAATGAGCAGTTCTTC
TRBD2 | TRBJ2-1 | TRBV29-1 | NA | CSVEETSGEQFF | TGCAGCGTTGAGGAGACTAGCGGTGAGCAGTTCTTC
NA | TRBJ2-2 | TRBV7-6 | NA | CASSRTESTGELFF | TGTGCCAGCAGTCGGACGGAATCGACCGGGGAGCTGTTTTTT
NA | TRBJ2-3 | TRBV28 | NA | CASSSPTGSDTQYF | TGTGCCAGCAGTTCCCCCACAGGGTCAGATACGCAGTATTTT
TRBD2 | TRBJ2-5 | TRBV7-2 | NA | CASSKWGGTSGETQYF | TGTGCCAGCAGCAAATGGGGTGGGACTAGCGGCGAGACCCAGTACTTC
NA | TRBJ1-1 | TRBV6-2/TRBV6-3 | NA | CASSYSSRGEAFF | TGTGCCAGCAGTTACTCGAGCAGGGGTGAAGCTTTCTTT
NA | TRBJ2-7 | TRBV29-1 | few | CSVFLGYEQYF | TGCAGCGTTTTCTTGGGATACGAGCAGTACTTC
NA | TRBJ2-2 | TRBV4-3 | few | CASSQGREVSTGELFF | TGCGCCAGCAGCCAAGGCAGGGAAGTTAGCACCGGGGAGCTGTTTTTT
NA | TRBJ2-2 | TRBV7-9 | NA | CASSSPGMNTGELFF | TGTGCCAGCAGCTCACCCGGGATGAACACCGGGGAGCTGTTTTTT
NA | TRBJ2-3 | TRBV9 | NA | CASSVEESIWVGDTQYF | TGTGCCAGCAGCGTAGAAGAATCTATTTGGGTTGGAGATACGCAGTATTTT
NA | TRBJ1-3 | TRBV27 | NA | CASSHSGRVSGNTIYF | TGTGCCAGCAGCCACTCCGGACGGGTCTCTGGAAACACCATATATTTT
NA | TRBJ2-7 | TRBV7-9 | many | CASSLITGRGEQYF | TGTGCCAGCAGCTTAATTACGGGGCGAGGGGAGCAGTACTTC
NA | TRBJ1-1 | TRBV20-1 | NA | CSARDLGSNTEAFF | TGCAGTGCTAGAGATCTGGGCTCGAACACTGAAGCTTTCTTT
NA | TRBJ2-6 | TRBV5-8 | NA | CASSLRETGANVLTF | TGTGCCAGCAGCTTGAGGGAAACCGGGGCCAACGTCCTGACTTTC
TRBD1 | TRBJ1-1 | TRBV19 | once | CASSIDKGTGGQNTEAFF | TGTGCCAGTAGTATAGATAAAGGGACAGGGGGCCAGAACACTGAAGCTTTCTTT
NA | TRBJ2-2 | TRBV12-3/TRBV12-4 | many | CASSFAGSTGELFF | TGTGCCAGCAGTTTCGCAGGGAGCACCGGGGAGCTGTTTTTT
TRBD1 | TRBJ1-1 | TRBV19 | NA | CASSIGSLGTANTEAFF | TGTGCCAGTAGTATAGGGTCTCTTGGGACAGCGAACACTGAAGCTTTCTTT
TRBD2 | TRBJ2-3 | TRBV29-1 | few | CSVGLAGDGTQYF | TGCAGCGTCGGACTAGCGGGAGACGGTACGCAGTATTTT
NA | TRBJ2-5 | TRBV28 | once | CASSSTREPGQETQYF | TGTGCCAGCAGTTCAACTAGAGAGCCGGGGCAAGAGACCCAGTACTTC
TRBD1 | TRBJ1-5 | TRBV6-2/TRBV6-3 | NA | CASSSRGFGNQPQHF | TGTGCCAGCAGCAGCAGGGGGTTTGGCAATCAGCCCCAGCATTTT
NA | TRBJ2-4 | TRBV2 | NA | CASMRTTQDIQYF | TGTGCCAGCATGCGAACTACCCAAGACATTCAGTACTTC
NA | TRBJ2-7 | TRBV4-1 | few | CASSQDPRVNYEQYF | TGCGCCAGCAGCCAAGATCCTAGGGTCAACTACGAGCAGTACTTC
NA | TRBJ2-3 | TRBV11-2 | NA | CASSLITGTDTQYF | TGTGCCAGCAGCTTAATTACAGGGACAGATACGCAGTATTTT
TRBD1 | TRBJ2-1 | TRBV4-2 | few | CASSQERGPWVNNEQFF | TGTGCCAGCAGCCAAGAAAGGGGGCCATGGGTGAACAATGAGCAGTTCTTC
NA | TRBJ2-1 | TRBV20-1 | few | CSARYGNEQFF | TGCAGTGCTAGGTATGGGAATGAGCAGTTCTTC
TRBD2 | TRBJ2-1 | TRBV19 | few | CASSIGLGYNEQFF | TGTGCCAGTAGTATTGGACTAGGCTACAATGAGCAGTTCTTC
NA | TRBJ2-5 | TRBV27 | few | CASSSTGTLQETQYF | TGTGCCAGCAGTTCTACGGGAACTCTTCAAGAGACCCAGTACTTC
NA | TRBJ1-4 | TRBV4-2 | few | CASSQSGTENEKLFF | TGTGCCAGCAGCCAATCCGGGACGGAGAATGAAAAACTGTTTTTT
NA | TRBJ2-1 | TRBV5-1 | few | CASSPVLIAEQFF | TGCGCCAGCAGCCCAGTATTAATAGCTGAGCAGTTCTTC
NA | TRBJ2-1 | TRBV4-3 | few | CASSQDGVQGDEQFF | TGCGCCAGCAGCCAAGATGGAGTACAGGGCGATGAGCAGTTCTTC
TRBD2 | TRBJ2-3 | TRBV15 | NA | CATSRVLRTSADTDTQYF | TGTGCCACCAGCAGAGTGCTTCGAACTAGCGCAGACACAGATACGCAGTATTTT
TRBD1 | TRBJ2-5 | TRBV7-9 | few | CASSKGQDRGETQYF | TGTGCCAGCAGCAAGGGACAGGACCGTGGGGAGACCCAGTACTTC
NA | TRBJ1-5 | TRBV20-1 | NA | CSARVGRELSGNQPQHF | TGCAGTGCTAGAGTCGGCAGGGAATTGTCGGGCAATCAGCCCCAGCATTTT
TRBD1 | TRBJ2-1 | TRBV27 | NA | CASRTTGSSYNEQFF | TGTGCCAGCAGAACGACAGGGAGCTCCTACAATGAGCAGTTCTTC
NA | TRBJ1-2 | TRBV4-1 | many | CASSQAPGNYGYTF | TGCGCCAGCAGCCAAGCTCCGGGAAACTATGGCTACACCTTC